The entry below gives a single T cell receptor beta chain sequence along with its context. The sample originates from a study of cytomegalovirus exposure and HLA in healthy donors. Here immunoSEQ multiplex PCR was the method, and the copy in TCRdb shows in-frame clones only, minus some. The data show some 40,000 clones, roughly 91% seen once. V shed 6 bases and J 1 base; nucleotides not matched to a gene: 8. Looked up from germline, CDR1 is MNHNS and CDR2 is SASEGT. This CDR3 spans 15 amino acids. This TCR was recovered from a man younger than 35 in good health and CMV-seronegative. Specimen: PBMCs. The V and J genes are TRBV6-1 and TRBJ2-7, with 8 bases identical to TRBD1. CDR3 in DNA: TGTGCCAGCAGCCCCGACAGGGGCCATTCCTACGAGCAGTACTTC. Residues: CASSPDRGHSYEQYF.